The T cell receptor beta chain described here comes from a study of yellow fever vaccine responses in identical twins. Comments on this clonotype: The antigen remains undetermined.

The length of the CDR3 is 12 residues. V lost 7 bases to trimming and J lost 3 bases; unmatched junction nucleotides: 5. CDR1 and CDR2 from the germline V gene are SQVTM and ANQGSEA. Points from the study as a whole: Twins' vaccine T cell responses reportedly seemed partly convergent and partly personalized.

TCRdb reanalysed the RT-PCR reads using MiXCR and keeps one entry per CDR3 protein. Of fewer than 6,500 distinct CDR3 sequences listed, about three quarters are singletons. The rearrangement uses TRBV29-1 and TRBJ2-5, with TRBD1 matching over 7 bases. This TCR was sampled from a young woman who received the yellow fever vaccine. The specimen comprised T cells from blood (PBMCs), unsorted or a sorted subset (not recorded which), sampled before or after yellow fever vaccination (not recorded which). CDR3 residues: CSGGQDEETQYF. CDR3 nucleotide sequence: TGCAGCGGAGGACAGGATGAAGAGACCCAGTACTTC. Based on the CDR3 plus reference TRBV29-1 and TRBJ2-5, the full variable domain is SAVISQKPSRDICQRGTSLTIQCQVDSQVTMMFWYRQQPGQSLTLIATANQGSEATYESGFVIDKFPISRPNLTFSTLTVSNMSPEDSSIYLCSGGQDEETQYFGPGTRLLVL.